Sequencing of this T cell receptor (beta chain) was carried out in a study of OX40 agonist ivuxolimab in advanced cancers. Looking at the study overall: Hepatocellular carcinoma, melanoma, renal cell or head and neck cancer occurred in dose-escalation patients. Study-wide findings and caveats: Clonal expansion was among the lowest in partial responders at 0.1-3.0 mg/kg, especially CD8+.

On this clone itself: The antigen is not known.

Libraries were prepared by immunoSEQ multiplex PCR; TCRdb keeps only in-frame clonotypes and omits some of them. Of about 48,000 clones listed, around nine tenths are singletons. CDR3 length: 16 residues. Germline assignment: CDR1 MDHEN and CDR2 SYDVKM. Unmatched junction bases numbered 12, after V lost 5 bases and J lost 3 bases. This chain links TRBV28 with TRBJ1-2; 7 bases are shared with TRBD1. This TCR was recovered from an adult with an advanced solid tumor such as melanoma, head and neck, liver or kidney cancer. The specimen was CD4+ or CD8+ T cells sorted from blood, collected in a trial of the OX40 agonist ivuxolimab. Written as DNA, the CDR3 is TGTGCCAGCAGTACAATTGGACAGGCGGTTGACTATGGCTACACCTTC. Translating it yields CASSTIGQAVDYGYTF.